This passage covers 4 T cell receptor beta chains from one sample sequenced in a study of primary melanoma T cells and metastatic recurrence. TCRdb keeps only in-frame clones here, not all; method: immunoSEQ multiplex PCR. The sample has about 790 clones, around four fifths seen once. Sequencing was performed on melanoma tumor tissue. The origin of the receptors is a human donor with melanoma.

This chain connects TRBV6-8 to TRBJ1-3; 7 bases agree with TRBD1. Trimming took 2 bases from V and 3 from J; bases not matched to a gene: 4. From germline, CDR1 is MNHGY and CDR2 SAAAGT. This CDR3 is 15 amino acids long. CDR3 amino acids: CASSYGQGVGNTIYF. For the CDR3, the DNA is TGTGCCAGCAGTTACGGGCAGGGGGTTGGAAACACCATATATTTT.

The genes are TRBV9 and TRBJ2-5, with 7 nucleotides matching TRBD2. Germline V gives CDR1 SGDLS, CDR2 YYNGEE. J gave up 5 bases and V 6 bases, and 16 bases lay outside the gene matches. The CDR3 totals 16 residues. The CDR3 DNA follows: TGTGCCAGCAACTTTCATCCTTCTCGGGGAGGGGAGACCCAGTACTTC. Its translation: CASNFHPSRGGETQYF.

The chain is built from TRBV6-8 and TRBJ2-3; 7 nucleotides match TRBD1. CDR3 length equals 13 residues. Looked up from germline, CDR1 is MNHGY and CDR2 is SAAAGT. The V segment lost 8 bases and the J segment 0 bases; nucleotides outside the gene matches: 2. This chain's CDR3 is CASRQGSTDTQYF. The CDR3, as DNA: TGTGCCAGCCGACAGGGAAGCACAGATACGCAGTATTTT.

This clone is a singleton in its sample. The rearrangement links TRBV7-1 to TRBJ2-2; 9 bases are shared with TRBD1. TRBV7-1 is an ORF, with its function uncertain. The CDR3 runs 15 residues. V lost 5 bases, J lost 3 bases, and 4 bases stayed unmatched. In DNA, the CDR3 is TGTGCCAGCAGCCCGGGACAGGGTGACACCGGGGAGCTGTTTTTT. This sequence encodes CASSPGQGDTGELFF.